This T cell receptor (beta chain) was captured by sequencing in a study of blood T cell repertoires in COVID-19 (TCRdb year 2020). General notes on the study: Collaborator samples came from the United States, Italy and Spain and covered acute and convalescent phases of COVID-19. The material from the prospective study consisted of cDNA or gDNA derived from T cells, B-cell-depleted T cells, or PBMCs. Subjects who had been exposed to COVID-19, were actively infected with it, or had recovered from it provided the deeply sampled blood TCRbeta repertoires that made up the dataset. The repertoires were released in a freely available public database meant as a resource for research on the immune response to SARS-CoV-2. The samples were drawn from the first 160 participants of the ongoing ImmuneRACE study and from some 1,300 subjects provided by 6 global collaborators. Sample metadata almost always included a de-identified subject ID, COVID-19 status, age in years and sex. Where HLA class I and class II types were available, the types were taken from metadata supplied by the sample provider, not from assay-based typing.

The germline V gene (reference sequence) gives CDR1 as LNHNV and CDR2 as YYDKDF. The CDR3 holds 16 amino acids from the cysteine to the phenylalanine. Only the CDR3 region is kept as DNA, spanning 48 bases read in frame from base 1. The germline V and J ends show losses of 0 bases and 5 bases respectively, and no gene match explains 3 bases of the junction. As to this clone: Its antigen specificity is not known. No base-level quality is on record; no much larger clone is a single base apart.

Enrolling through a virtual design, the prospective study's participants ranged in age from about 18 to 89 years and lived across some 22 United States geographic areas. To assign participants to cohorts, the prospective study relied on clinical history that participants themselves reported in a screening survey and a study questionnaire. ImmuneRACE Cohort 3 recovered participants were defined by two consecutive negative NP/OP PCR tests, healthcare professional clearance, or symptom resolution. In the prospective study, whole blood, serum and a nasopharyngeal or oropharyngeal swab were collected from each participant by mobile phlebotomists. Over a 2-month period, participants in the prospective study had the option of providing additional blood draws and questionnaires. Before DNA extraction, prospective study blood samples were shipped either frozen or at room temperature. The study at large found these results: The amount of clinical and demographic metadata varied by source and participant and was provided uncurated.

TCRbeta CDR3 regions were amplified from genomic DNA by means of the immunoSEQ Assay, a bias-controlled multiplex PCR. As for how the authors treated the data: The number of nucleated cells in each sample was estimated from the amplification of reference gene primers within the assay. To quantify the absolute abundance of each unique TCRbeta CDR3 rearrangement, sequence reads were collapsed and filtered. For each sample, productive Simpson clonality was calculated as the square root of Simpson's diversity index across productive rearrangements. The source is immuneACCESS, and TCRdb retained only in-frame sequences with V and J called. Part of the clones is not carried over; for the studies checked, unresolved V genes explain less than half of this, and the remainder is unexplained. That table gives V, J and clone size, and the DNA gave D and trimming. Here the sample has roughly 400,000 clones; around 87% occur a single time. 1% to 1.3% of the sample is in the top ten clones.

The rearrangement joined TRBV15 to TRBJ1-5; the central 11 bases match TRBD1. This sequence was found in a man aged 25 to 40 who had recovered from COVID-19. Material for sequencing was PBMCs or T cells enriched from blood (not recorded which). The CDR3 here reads CATSRDRTGGHQPQHF. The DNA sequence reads TGTGCCACCAGCAGAGATCGGACAGGGGGCCATCAGCCCCAGCATTTT.